This T cell receptor beta chain was captured in a study of blood T cells in healthy people across ages. Across the whole study: There was about one barcoded beta molecule captured by template switching per two T cells.

Per germline, CDR1 LNHNV and CDR2 YYDKDF (reference sequence). This CDR3 contains 16 residues. This clonotype has only a few counts. Its antigen remains unknown. The junction departs from germline at one end; a sequencing error may be responsible. Primers used in a second PCR of roughly 6 to 11 cycles were a sample-barcoded 5' primer and a J-beta primer mix. TCRdb redid the calling of the 5' RACE reads with MiXCR, one entry per CDR3 protein. The sample shows around 820,000 distinct CDR3 sequences, approximately 25% of them seen only once. Study outcomes and limitations: Donors of long life had a larger count of naive CD4+ cells and greater diversity than aged donors. A conclusive naive versus antigen-experienced comparison was prevented by the unsorted PBMCs.

This same sample was also taken into another study, of T cells of mothers and their children. That report notes: The data showed no persistent microchimeric T cell clones.

The chain recombines TRBV15 with TRBJ1-6, with 10 positions matching TRBD1. This clonotype originated in a boy aged 5-17 years in good health. Sequencing was carried out using blood. The CDR3 sequence: CTTSILGQGDNSPLHF. CDR3 coding DNA: TGTACCACCAGCATCCTTGGACAGGGGGATAATTCACCCCTCCACTTT.